The entry below describes one T cell receptor beta chain. There is no known antigen for this receptor. Nothing much larger sits one base from this clone, and base qualities are not available. The immunoSEQ Assay, a bias-controlled multiplex PCR, was used to amplify TCRbeta CDR3 regions from genomic DNA. In the authors' own workflow: Nucleated cell counts per sample were estimated from amplification of reference gene primers within the assay. To quantify the absolute abundance of each unique TCRbeta CDR3 rearrangement, sequence reads were collapsed and filtered. Productive Simpson clonality was computed per sample as the square root of Simpson's diversity index over productive rearrangements. TCRdb stores this immuneACCESS table with in-frame sequences only. Part of the clones is absent; in the studies checked, under half of the shortfall reflects unresolved V genes, and no reason is known for the rest. Clone size and the V and J calls come from that table; the DNA yielded D and trimming. This sample has hundreds of thousands of clones in its table, and 65% to 90% of those were observed once. The ten largest make up about 8.2% of the sample.

In the prospective study, participants were roughly 18 to 89 years old, resided in about 25 geographic areas of the United States, and were enrolled through a virtual design. In the prospective study, cohorts were assigned on the basis of participant-reported clinical history obtained from a screening survey and a study questionnaire. Mobile phlebotomists in the prospective study collected whole blood, serum and a nasopharyngeal or oropharyngeal swab from every participant. Over an approximately two-month period, participants in the prospective study had the option of providing additional blood draws and questionnaires. Before DNA extraction, blood samples from the prospective study were shipped at room temperature or frozen. The CDR3 sequence holds 15 residues, the cysteine and phenylalanine included. This entry keeps only the CDR3 DNA: 45 bases, framed from base 1. V and J are trimmed by 5 bases and 4 bases, and the gene matches miss 7 bases of the junction. CDR1 and CDR2 (SGHTA, FQGNSA) derive from the germline V gene.

The sample originates from a study of blood T cell repertoires in COVID-19 (dated by TCRdb to 2019 to 2021). With regard to the full study: Collaborator samples came from the United States, Italy and Spain and covered acute and convalescent phases of COVID-19. The material from the prospective study consisted of cDNA or gDNA derived from T cells, B-cell-depleted T cells, or PBMCs. The dataset comprised deeply sampled blood TCRbeta repertoires from subjects exposed to, actively infected with, or recovered from COVID-19. A freely available public database, intended as a resource for researchers studying the immune response to SARS-CoV-2, is where the repertoires were released. The samples were drawn from the first 160 participants of the ongoing ImmuneRACE study and from roughly 1,300 subjects provided by 6 global collaborators. A de-identified subject ID, COVID-19 status, age in years and sex were almost always included in the sample metadata. Where available, HLA class I and class II types were taken from metadata supplied by the sample provider and were not determined by assay-based typing. What the authors observed across the whole study: The amount of clinical and demographic metadata varied by source and participant and was provided uncurated.

The sequence was collected from a woman aged 45-60 years with acute COVID-19. The source material was PBMCs or T cells enriched from blood (not recorded which). The V and J segments used are TRBV7-2 and TRBJ2-1; 8 bases in the junction line up with TRBD1. The CDR3 here reads CASSPGQGPYNEQFF. The nucleotide sequence is given as TGTGCCAGCAGCCCCGGACAGGGCCCTTACAATGAGCAGTTCTTC.